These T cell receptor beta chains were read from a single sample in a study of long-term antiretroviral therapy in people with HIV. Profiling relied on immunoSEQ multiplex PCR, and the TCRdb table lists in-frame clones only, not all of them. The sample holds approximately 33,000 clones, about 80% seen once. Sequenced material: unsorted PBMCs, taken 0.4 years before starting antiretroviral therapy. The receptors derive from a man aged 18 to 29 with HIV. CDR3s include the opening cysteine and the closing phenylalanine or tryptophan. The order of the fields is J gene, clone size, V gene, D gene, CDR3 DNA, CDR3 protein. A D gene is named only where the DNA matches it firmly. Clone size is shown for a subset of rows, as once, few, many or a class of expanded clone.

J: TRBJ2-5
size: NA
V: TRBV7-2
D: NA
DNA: TGTGCCAGCAGCTTACAGACCAGAGAGACCCAGTACTTC
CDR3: CASSLQTRETQYF

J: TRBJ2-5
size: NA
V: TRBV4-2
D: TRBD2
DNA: TGTGCCAGCAGCCAAGCGGGGCGGGAGGGCCGGGGGACCCAGTACTTC
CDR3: CASSQAGREGRGTQYF

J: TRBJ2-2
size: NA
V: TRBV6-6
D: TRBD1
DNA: TGTGCCAGCAGCTGGACAGGGGGCACCGGGGAGCTGTTTTTT
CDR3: CASSWTGGTGELFF

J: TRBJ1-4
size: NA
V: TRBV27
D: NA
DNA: TGTGCCAGCAGTCTCCAGGGGATTGTCGGTGAAAAACTGTTTTTT
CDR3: CASSLQGIVGEKLFF

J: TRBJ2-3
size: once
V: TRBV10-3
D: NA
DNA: TGTGCCATCAGTAAAGCGGGCCCCGGGGATACGCAGTATTTT
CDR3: CAISKAGPGDTQYF

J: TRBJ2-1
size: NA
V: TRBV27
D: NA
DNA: TGTGCCAGCAGTTCAGAGGGGACGGGCTCCTACAATGAGCAGTTCTTC
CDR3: CASSSEGTGSYNEQFF

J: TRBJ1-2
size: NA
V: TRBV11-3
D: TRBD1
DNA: TGTGCCAGCAGCACTTCGACAGGGATTGATTATGGCTACACCTTC
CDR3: CASSTSTGIDYGYTF

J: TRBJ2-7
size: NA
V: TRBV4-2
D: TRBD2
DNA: TGTGCCAGCAGCCATGGACCCCCTAGCGGGAGCGAGCAGTACTTC
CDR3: CASSHGPPSGSEQYF

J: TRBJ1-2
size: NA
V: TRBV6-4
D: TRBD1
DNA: TGTGCCAGCAGCCAAAAAACAGGGGGGGCCTATGGCTACACCTTC
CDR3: CASSQKTGGAYGYTF

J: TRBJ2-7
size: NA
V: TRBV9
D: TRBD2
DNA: TGTGCCAGCAGCGTCGGGGGAGGGCCGAAGGGCGAGCAGTACTTC
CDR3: CASSVGGGPKGEQYF

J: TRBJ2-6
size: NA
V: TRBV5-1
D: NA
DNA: TGCGCCAGCACCCTGGCTGGGGTTTTTTCTGGGGCCAACGTCCTGACTTTC
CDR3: CASTLAGVFSGANVLTF

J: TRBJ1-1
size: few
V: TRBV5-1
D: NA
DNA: TGCGCCAGCAGGGGAATAGGGAGGGACACTGAAGCTTTCTTT
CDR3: CASRGIGRDTEAFF

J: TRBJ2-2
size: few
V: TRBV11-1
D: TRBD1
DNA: TGTGCCAGCAGAACCGGGACAGGGGGCTTCGGGGAGCTGTTTTTT
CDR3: CASRTGTGGFGELFF

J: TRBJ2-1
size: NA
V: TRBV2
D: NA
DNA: TGTGCCAGCAGTGGGCGCGGTGGGGTCTACAATGAGCAGTTCTTC
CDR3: CASSGRGGVYNEQFF

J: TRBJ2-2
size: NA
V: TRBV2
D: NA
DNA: TGTGCCAGCAGTGCCGCCAAGAGAGGGGAGCTGTTTTTT
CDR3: CASSAAKRGELFF

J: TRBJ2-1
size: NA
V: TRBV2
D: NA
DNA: TGTGCCAGCAGCCTCGGGACAGAGCAGTTCTTC
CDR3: CASSLGTEQFF

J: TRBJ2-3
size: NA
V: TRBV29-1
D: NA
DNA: TGCAGCGTTCTGGGGGCGGATACGCAGTATTTT
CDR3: CSVLGADTQYF

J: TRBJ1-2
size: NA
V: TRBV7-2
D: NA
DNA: TGTGCCAGCAGCACTAACCGAGGGGCAAGGGATGGCTACACCTTC
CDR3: CASSTNRGARDGYTF

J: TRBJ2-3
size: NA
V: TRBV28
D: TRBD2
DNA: TGTGCCAGCAGTTTATCGGGACTAGCGGGGACTAGCACAGATACGCAGTATTTT
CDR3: CASSLSGLAGTSTDTQYF

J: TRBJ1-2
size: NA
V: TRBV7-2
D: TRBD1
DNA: TGTGCCAGCAGCGGAGGACAGGCCCATGGCTACACCTTC
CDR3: CASSGGQAHGYTF

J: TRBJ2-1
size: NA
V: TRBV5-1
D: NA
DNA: TGCGCCAGCAGCCAGGACGGTTATTCCTCCTACAATGAGCAGTTCTTC
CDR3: CASSQDGYSSYNEQFF

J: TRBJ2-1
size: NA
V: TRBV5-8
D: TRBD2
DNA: TGTGCCAGCAGCGCAGGGACTAGCGCAGGGGATGAGCAGTTCTTC
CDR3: CASSAGTSAGDEQFF

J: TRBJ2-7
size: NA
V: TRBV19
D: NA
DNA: TGTGCCAGTAGTATAGGCAGGGGAGACTACGAGCAGTACTTC
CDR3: CASSIGRGDYEQYF

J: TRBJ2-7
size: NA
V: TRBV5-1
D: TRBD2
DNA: TGCGCCAGCAAGGTCGCTAGCGGGTCCTACGAGCAGTACTTC
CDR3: CASKVASGSYEQYF

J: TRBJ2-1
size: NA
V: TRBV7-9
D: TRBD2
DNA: TGTGCCAGCAGCCCGACGACTAGCAGGAATTCCTACAATGAGCAGTTCTTC
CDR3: CASSPTTSRNSYNEQFF

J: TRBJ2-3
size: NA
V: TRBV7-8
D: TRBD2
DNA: TGTGCCAGCAGCCCTCGAGCAGCGGGGGGGTTAACGGGCACAGATACGCAGTATTTT
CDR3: CASSPRAAGGLTGTDTQYF

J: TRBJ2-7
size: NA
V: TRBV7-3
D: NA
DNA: TGTGCCAGCAGCCGTACGCTGCAGGACGAGCAGTACTTC
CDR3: CASSRTLQDEQYF

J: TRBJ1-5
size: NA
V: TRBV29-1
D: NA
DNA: TGCAGCGTTGAAGTGGGTGGCAATCAGCCCCAGCATTTT
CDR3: CSVEVGGNQPQHF

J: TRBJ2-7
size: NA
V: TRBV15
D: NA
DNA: TGTGCCACCAGCGTCCGAGGCGGAACCTACGAGCAGTACTTC
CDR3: CATSVRGGTYEQYF

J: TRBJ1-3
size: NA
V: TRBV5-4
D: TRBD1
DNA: TGTGCCAGCAGCTCCCCGACAGGGTCTGGAAACACCATATATTTT
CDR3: CASSSPTGSGNTIYF

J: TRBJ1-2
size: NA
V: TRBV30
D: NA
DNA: TGTGCCTGGACCCCCAGGGTTCAACTTGATGGCTACACCTTC
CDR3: CAWTPRVQLDGYTF

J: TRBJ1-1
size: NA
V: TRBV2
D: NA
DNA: TGTGCCAGCAGTTGGCCCCTTGACAGCAACACTGAAGCTTTCTTT
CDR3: CASSWPLDSNTEAFF

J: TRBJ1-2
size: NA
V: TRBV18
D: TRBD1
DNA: TGTGCCAGCTCACCGGACAGGGGGTATGGCTACACCTTC
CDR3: CASSPDRGYGYTF

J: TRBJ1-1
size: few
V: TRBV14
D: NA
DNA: TGTGCCAGCAGCCAATTGATGAACACTGAAGCTTTCTTT
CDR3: CASSQLMNTEAFF

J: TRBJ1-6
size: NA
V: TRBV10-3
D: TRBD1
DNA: TGTGCCATCAGTCCTACCCACCGGGACAGGGAAAGGAGGGGGGAAAATTCACCCCTCCACTTT
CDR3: CAISPTHRDRERRGENSPLHF

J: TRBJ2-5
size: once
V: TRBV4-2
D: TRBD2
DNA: TGTGCCAGCAGCCAAGATCACGGGACTAGTTTTCGGGGACGCCAAGAGACCCAGTACTTC
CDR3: CASSQDHGTSFRGRQETQYF

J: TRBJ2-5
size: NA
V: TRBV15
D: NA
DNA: TGTGCCACCAGCAGAGATGACGGTCGTTCGTACTTC
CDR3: CATSRDDGRSYF

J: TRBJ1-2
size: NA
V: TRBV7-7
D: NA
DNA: TGTGCTAGCATCCTTAGATCCAGGGGTATGTTCTCGTATAACTATGGCTACACCTTC
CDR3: CASILRSRGMFSYNYGYTF

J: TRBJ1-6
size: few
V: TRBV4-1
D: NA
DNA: TGCGCCAGCAGCCCTATACGGACGAATTCACCCCTCCACTTT
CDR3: CASSPIRTNSPLHF

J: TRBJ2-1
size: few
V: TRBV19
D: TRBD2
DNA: TGTGCCAGTAGATACAGCGGGGGGGTCGATGAGCAGTTCTTC
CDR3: CASRYSGGVDEQFF

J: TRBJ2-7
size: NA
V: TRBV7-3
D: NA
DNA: TGTGCCAGCAGCTTAACCCCAATATCCGAGCAGTACTTC
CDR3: CASSLTPISEQYF

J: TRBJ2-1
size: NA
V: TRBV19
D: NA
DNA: TGTGCCAGTAGTACCAATTCCTACAATGAGCAGTTCTTC
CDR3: CASSTNSYNEQFF

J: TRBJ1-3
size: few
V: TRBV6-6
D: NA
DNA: TGTGCCAGCAGTTACTCGCAGGGCTCTGGAAACACCATATATTTT
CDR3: CASSYSQGSGNTIYF

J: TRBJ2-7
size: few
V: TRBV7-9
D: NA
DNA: TGTGCCAGCAGCTTACGCTACGAGCAGTACTTC
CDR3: CASSLRYEQYF

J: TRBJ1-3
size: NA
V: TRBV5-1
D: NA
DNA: TGCGCCAGCAGCCCCTTCCCGGGACACAACTCTGGAAACACCATATATTTT
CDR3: CASSPFPGHNSGNTIYF

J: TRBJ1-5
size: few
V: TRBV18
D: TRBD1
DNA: TGTGCCAGCTCACCCGTCCCGGGACAGGGAACGGCCCAGCATTTT
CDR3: CASSPVPGQGTAQHF

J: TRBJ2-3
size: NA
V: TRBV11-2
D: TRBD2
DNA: TGTGCCAGCAGCTTAGAGGCTAGCGGGGGGGCCGGGACAGATACGCAGTATTTT
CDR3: CASSLEASGGAGTDTQYF

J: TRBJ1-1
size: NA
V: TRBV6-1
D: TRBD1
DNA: TGTGCCAGCAGGTTGACAGGGGCTCCGGTGAATGAAGCTTTCTTT
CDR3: CASRLTGAPVNEAFF

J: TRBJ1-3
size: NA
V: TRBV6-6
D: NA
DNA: TGTGCCAGCAGGGACCCAGGGGACCGAAACACCATATATTTT
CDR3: CASRDPGDRNTIYF

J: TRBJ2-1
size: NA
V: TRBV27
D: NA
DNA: TGTGCCAGCAGCCCGAGGGCCGGGAGACTGGAAAATGAGCAGTTCTTC
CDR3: CASSPRAGRLENEQFF